Following are 10 T cell receptor beta chains from one sample sequenced in a study of long-term antiretroviral therapy in people with HIV. Researchers report immunoSEQ v3.0 was run at survey level. The method was immunoSEQ multiplex PCR; TCRdb's version includes in-frame clones alone and lacks a portion of them. The data hold some 35,000 clones, with about four fifths observed a single time. The sequences come from unsorted PBMCs, collected 0.6 years after starting antiretroviral therapy. These receptors were obtained from a man in his late teens or twenties with HIV.

The genes are TRBV28 and TRBJ2-2, with 7 bases that match TRBD1. After removal of 5 bases from V and 6 bases from J, the junction contained 9 bases not matched to a gene. Germline-derived CDR1 and CDR2 are MDHEN and SYDVKM. The CDR3 is 15 amino acids. The CDR3 reads CASSLREGASGELFF. The CDR3 region has the DNA TGTGCCAGCAGTCTCCGAGAGGGGGCTTCCGGGGAGCTGTTTTTT.

This clone was counted a few times. The gene calls are TRBV7-9 and TRBJ2-7, with 8 bases that match TRBD2. This CDR3 is built from 14 residues. J was trimmed by 7 bases and V by 5 bases; bases with no gene match: 10. Germline-derived CDR1 and CDR2 are SEHNR and FQNEAQ (reference sequence). The DNA for the CDR3 is TGTGCCAGCAGCCCTCCTAGCGGGTCGGGGGAGCAGTACTTC. It encodes CASSPPSGSGEQYF.

This chain links TRBV27 with TRBJ2-1; D remains ambiguous. The CDR3 sequence is 16 residues long. The V end was cut by 1 base, the J end by 3 bases, with 13 bases between. Germline-derived CDR1 and CDR2 are MNHEY and SMNVEV (reference sequence). The CDR3 bases are TGTGCCAGCAGTTTATTTCCCAGGAGAAACTACAATGAGCAGTTCTTC. Translation: CASSLFPRRNYNEQFF.

The chain is built from TRBV12-5 and TRBJ1-2; D is possibly TRBD1 (5 bases). The germline V gene has CDR1 LGHNT and CDR2 FRNRAP. V dropped 0 bases and J dropped 8 bases, with 19 bases sitting between them. CDR3 length: 16 amino acids. The DNA for the CDR3 is TGTGCTAGTGGTTTGGTACTTAGCAGGGAATCCTTGGGCTACACCTTC. Translated: CASGLVLSRESLGYTF.

The V and J genes are TRBV5-1 and TRBJ2-1; 10 bases align to TRBD2. CDR1 is SGHRS, CDR2 YFSETQ, per germline. Losses at the gene ends were 1 base for V and 3 bases for J; bases not matched to a gene: 1. The CDR3 extends over 15 amino acids. The CDR3 bases are TGCGCCAGCAGCTTGACTAGCGGGGTCTACAATGAGCAGTTCTTC. Translated, it gives CASSLTSGVYNEQFF.

This chain connects TRBV5-1 to TRBJ2-5, with 7 nucleotides matching TRBD1. The CDR3 runs to 15 residues. The germline V gene encodes CDR1 SGHRS and CDR2 YFSETQ. V shed 0 bases and J 4 bases; nucleotides not matched to a gene: 6. In DNA, the CDR3 is TGCGCCAGCAGCTTGGAGGACAGGCATATAGAGACCCAGTACTTC. It specifies CASSLEDRHIETQYF.

The CDR3 protein is CASSLLFSAGVGTDTQYF. CDR3 in DNA: TGCGCCAGCAGCTTATTATTCTCGGCGGGAGTTGGCACAGATACGCAGTATTTT. The chain uses TRBV5-1 and TRBJ2-3, with TRBD2 identical over 7 bases. V trimming: 2 bases; J trimming: 1 base; junction bases outside the gene matches: 13. The V gene's germline CDR1 is SGHRS and CDR2 YFSETQ. This CDR3 contains 18 residues. The full variable domain, with the rest looked up from reference TRBV5-1 and TRBJ2-3, is KAGVTQTPRYLIKTRGQQVTLSCSPISGHRSVSWYQQTPGQGLQFLFEYFSETQRNKGNFPGRFSGRQFSNSRSEMNVSTLELGDSALYLCASSLLFSAGVGTDTQYFGPGTRLTVL.

This clone was counted a single time. The CDR3 is CASRLRPANTDTQYF. DNA of the CDR3: TGTGCCAGCAGGCTGCGGCCAGCGAACACAGATACGCAGTATTTT. This sequence joins TRBV2 and TRBJ2-3; D gene unclear. Trimming removed 6 bases from V and 2 bases from J, with 15 bases in between. The CDR3 consists of 15 residues. CDR1 SNHLY and CDR2 FYNNEI come from the germline V gene.

The V call is TRBV4-1, the J call TRBJ2-3; the D gene is possibly TRBD2 (5 bases). Germline lookup yields CDR1 MGHRA and CDR2 YSYEKL. V lost 3 bases, J lost 2 bases, and 12 bases lay in between. This CDR3 is 15 amino acids long. The CDR3 DNA reads TGCGCCAGCAGCCAGGCAGCGGAGCCCACAGATACGCAGTATTTT. It specifies CASSQAAEPTDTQYF.

Details on this clone: Sequence at one end of the junction differs from germline and may be a read error. The rearrangement links TRBV2 to TRBJ2-7; 7 nucleotides align to TRBD2. Germline CDR1 reads SNHLY; CDR2 reads FYNNEI. The CDR3 contains 13 residues. CDR3 residues: CASSEGTNYEQYF. The CDR3, as DNA: TGTGCCAGCAGCGAAGGGACTAACTACGAGCAGTACTTC.